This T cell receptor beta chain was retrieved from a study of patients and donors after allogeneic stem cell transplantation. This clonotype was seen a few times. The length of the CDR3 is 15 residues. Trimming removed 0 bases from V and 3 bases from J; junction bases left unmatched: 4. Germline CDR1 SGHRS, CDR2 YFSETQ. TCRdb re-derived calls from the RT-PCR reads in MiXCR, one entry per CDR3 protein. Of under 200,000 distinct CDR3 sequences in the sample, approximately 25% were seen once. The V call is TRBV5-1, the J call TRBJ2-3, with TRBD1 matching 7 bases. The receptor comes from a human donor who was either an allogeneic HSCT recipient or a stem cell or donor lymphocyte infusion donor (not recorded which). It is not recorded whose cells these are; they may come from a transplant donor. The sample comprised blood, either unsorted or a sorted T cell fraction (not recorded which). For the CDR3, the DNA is TGCGCCAGCAGCTTGGTGGCAGGGGGAACAGATACGCAGTATTTT. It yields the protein CASSLVAGGTDTQYF.